This entry lists 8 T cell receptor beta chains sequenced from one sample in a study of T cells after yellow fever vaccination. A single record per CDR3 protein comes from TCRdb applying MiXCR to the 5' RACE reads. The sample consists of 310,000 or so distinct CDR3 sequences, about 6.9% of them appearing once. Sequencing used PBMCs, obtained around 45 days after the first yellow fever vaccination. These receptors all come from a man aged 18-30 years who received the YFV17D yellow fever vaccine.

The rearrangement joins TRBV28 to TRBJ1-1, with a weak D call TRBD1 (6 bases). Trimming took 6 bases from V and 0 from J, leaving 14 bases between them. The germline CDR1 and CDR2 sequences are MDHEN and SYDVKM. The CDR3 consists of 15 residues. The CDR3 DNA reads as TGTGCCAGCAGCCTAGGGGGGTTCATGAACACTGAAGCTTTCTTT. This translates into CASSLGGFMNTEAFF.

This chain connects TRBV30 to TRBJ2-1, with a possible D match to TRBD2 (5 bases). The germline V and J ends were trimmed by 3 bases and 7 bases, with 16 bases remaining between them. The CDR3 runs 14 residues. The germline gives CDR1 GTSNPN, CDR2 SVGIG (reference sequence). The CDR3 spells CAWSEGPIPNEQFF. The CDR3 bases are TGTGCCTGGAGCGAGGGCCCGATTCCGAATGAGCAGTTCTTC.

V usage is TRBV7-9 and J usage is TRBJ1-4; D is perhaps TRBD1 (6 bases). Germline CDR1 is SEHNR and CDR2 is FQNEAQ (reference sequence). The CDR3 totals 15 residues. V was cut by 1 base and J by 7 bases, with 13 bases left in between. CDR3 bases: TGTGCCAGCAGCTTAGGAGGGGGGGTCAGTGAAAAACTGTTTTTT. Translated: CASSLGGGVSEKLFF.

This clonotype was counted at least ten times. The V and J genes are TRBV2 and TRBJ2-1; a weak D match, TRBD1 (6 bases). CDR1 SNHLY and CDR2 FYNNEI come from the germline V gene. V was trimmed by 3 bases and J by 8 bases, leaving 11 bases between them. CDR3 size: 13 residues. The CDR3: CASSDTGIDEQFF. The DNA for the CDR3 is TGTGCCAGCAGTGACACAGGGATCGATGAGCAGTTCTTC. Drawing the rest from reference TRBV2 and TRBJ2-1, the complete variable domain is EPEVTQTPSHQVTQMGQEVILRCVPISNHLYFYWYRQILGQKVEFLVSFYNNEISEKSEIFDDQFSVERPDGSNFTLKIRSTKLEDSAMYFCASSDTGIDEQFFGPGTRLTVL.

The sample holds a few counts of this clonotype. The chain couples TRBV7-2 to TRBJ2-4; D not certain. The CDR3 length is 13 residues. Germline lookup yields CDR1 SGHTA and CDR2 FQGNSA. Trimming removed 5 bases at V and 2 bases at J, with 7 bases between. In nucleotides, the CDR3 is TGTGCCAGCAGCCTCGACACCAAAAACATTCAGTACTTC. Translating gives CASSLDTKNIQYF.

This clonotype was seen more than once but under ten times. This chain joins TRBV5-1 and TRBJ2-1, with TRBD2 matching 14 bases. The V gene end was trimmed by 0 bases and the J gene end by 5 bases; junction bases not matched to a gene: 4. Germline CDR1 is SGHRS and CDR2 is YFSETQ. The CDR3 runs 17 residues. The CDR3 protein is CASSLGGTSGGHNEQFF. Written as DNA, the CDR3 is TGCGCCAGCAGCTTGGGGGGGACTAGCGGGGGACACAATGAGCAGTTCTTC.

This clonotype was detected many times. The V and J genes are TRBV20-1 and TRBJ2-5; possibly TRBD1 or TRBD2 for D (6 bases each). Germline-derived CDR1 and CDR2 are DFQATT and SNEGSKA (reference sequence). V lost 0 bases, J lost 3 bases, and 14 bases lay in between. The CDR3 has 15 residues. The CDR3 is CSARDGGRGEETQYF. CDR3 coding DNA: TGCAGTGCTAGAGACGGGGGCAGGGGCGAAGAGACCCAGTACTTC.

This clonotype was counted ten times or more. J is TRBJ2-1 and V is TRBV5-1; no reliable D call. The length of the CDR3 is 14 residues. The germline V and J ends were trimmed by 0 bases and 7 bases, with 11 bases remaining between them. CDR1 is SGHRS and CDR2 is YFSETQ in the germline V gene. Written as DNA, the CDR3 is TGCGCCAGCAGCTTGGGGCAAGCCCGAAATGAGCAGTTCTTC. Its protein product is CASSLGQARNEQFF.